A single T cell receptor beta chain is shown here with its context. The antigen is not known. The data originate from a study of T cell repertoires in cytomegalovirus infection. Study summary: Indications came from public TCR beta signatures; they pointed to CMV infection and to a matching HLA type.

Study-wide results and limits: CMV-specific TCR beta clonotypes restricted by HLA-C dominated the ex vivo response.

Trimming removed 1 base at V and 9 bases at J, with 13 bases between. CDR1 is SGHVS, CDR2 FQNEAQ, per germline. This CDR3 has 14 amino acids. TCRdb itself ran the reads through MiXCR, one entry per CDR3 protein. In the table there are a few hundred thousand distinct CDR3 sequences, 40% of which are singletons. The sequencing used cultured PBMCs, collected from culture after CMV antigen stimulation. The origin of this receptor is a human donor in good health (CMV status not recorded). Some clones in this sample may be carry-over from other donors' samples. V gene TRBV7-8 combines with J gene TRBJ2-4; TRBD2 is a possible D gene (6 bases). In DNA, the CDR3 is TGTGCCAGCAGCTTAGTCCGGGCAGCGGGCATTCAGTACTTC. This encodes CASSLVRAAGIQYF.